These 12 T cell receptor beta chains were all obtained from the same sample, sequenced in a study of human CD8 memory T cell subsets. Production of TCR beta libraries used UMI-labeled 5' RACE as the method. TCRdb processed the 5' RACE reads again and assigns one entry to each CDR3 protein, with no DNA. The sample holds approximately 4,500 distinct CDR3 sequences. The sequencing sample was made of CD8+ T cells from PBMCs. Source of these receptors: a human donor in good health.

V is TRBV7-6 and J is TRBJ1-1. CDR3 length: 15 residues. Germline CDR1 reads SGHVS; CDR2 reads FNYEAQ. The CDR3: CASSSETMSDTEAFF.

J is TRBJ2-7 and V is TRBV27; TCRdb outputs TRBD1, but without DNA this stays unchecked. The germline gives CDR1 MNHEY, CDR2 SMNVEV (reference sequence). CDR3 size: 14 residues. Here the CDR3 reads CASRDRGMDGEQYF.

V usage is TRBV3-1 and J usage is TRBJ1-1; the TCRdb D gene call, TRBD1, has no DNA to confirm it. In germline, CDR1 is LGHDT, CDR2 YNNKEL (reference sequence). This CDR3 is 15 amino acids long. The CDR3 sequence is CASSQGTGGYTEAFF.

V and J are TRBV7-9 and TRBJ1-1; TCRdb's D gene call, TRBD1, goes unchecked for lack of DNA. The germline gives CDR1 SEHNR, CDR2 FQNEAQ (reference sequence). The CDR3 has 16 amino acids. The CDR3 protein is CASSLVGRGPGTEAFF.

The chain links TRBV6-2 or TRBV6-3 to TRBJ2-3; TCRdb names TRBD1, which stays unverified in the absence of DNA. The CDR3 loop spans 13 amino acids. The V gene's germline CDR1 is MNHEY and CDR2 SVGEGT. CDR3 loop: CASTAGEADTQYF.

The V and J genes are TRBV7-9 and TRBJ2-1; TCRdb names TRBD1, which stays unverified in the absence of DNA. This CDR3 is 18 amino acids long. CDR1 is SEHNR and CDR2 is FQNEAQ in the germline V gene (reference sequence). CDR3 region: CAFTYSGMGASSYNEQFF.

This sequence joins TRBV12-3 or TRBV12-4 and TRBJ1-2; the TRBD1 assignment by TCRdb is unverifiable without DNA. The CDR3 is 13 residues long. This CDR3 is CASAPDRLAGYTF.

The rearrangement joins TRBV6-4 to TRBJ2-1; absent DNA, TCRdb's TRBD2 call cannot be checked. The germline gives CDR1 MRHNA, CDR2 SNTAGT. The CDR3 contains 15 residues. The CDR3 here is CASSDKAGAYNEQFF.

The genes are TRBV6-5 and TRBJ1-1. This CDR3 has 13 residues. CDR1 is MNHEY, CDR2 SVGAGI, per germline. CDR3 amino acids: CASSYRSHTEAFF.

The chain joins TRBV7-6 to TRBJ2-5; with no DNA, the TCRdb D assignment of TRBD1 cannot be verified. CDR1 and CDR2 from the germline V gene are SGHVS and FNYEAQ. This CDR3 has 13 amino acids. This CDR3 is CASSEGTEETQYF.

CDR3 sequence: CASQGDGNTIYF. V and J are TRBV2 and TRBJ1-3; with no DNA, the TCRdb D assignment of TRBD1 cannot be verified. This CDR3 is built from 12 residues. Germline V gene data show CDR1 as SNHLY and CDR2 as FYNNEI.

This clonotype shows up as medium-sized by frequency. The V and J genes are TRBV20-1 and TRBJ2-1; TCRdb's D call of TRBD2 is untestable without DNA. This CDR3 region has 15 residues. The germline gives CDR1 DFQATT, CDR2 SNEGSKA (reference sequence). The CDR3 region is CSARDVETSINEQFF.